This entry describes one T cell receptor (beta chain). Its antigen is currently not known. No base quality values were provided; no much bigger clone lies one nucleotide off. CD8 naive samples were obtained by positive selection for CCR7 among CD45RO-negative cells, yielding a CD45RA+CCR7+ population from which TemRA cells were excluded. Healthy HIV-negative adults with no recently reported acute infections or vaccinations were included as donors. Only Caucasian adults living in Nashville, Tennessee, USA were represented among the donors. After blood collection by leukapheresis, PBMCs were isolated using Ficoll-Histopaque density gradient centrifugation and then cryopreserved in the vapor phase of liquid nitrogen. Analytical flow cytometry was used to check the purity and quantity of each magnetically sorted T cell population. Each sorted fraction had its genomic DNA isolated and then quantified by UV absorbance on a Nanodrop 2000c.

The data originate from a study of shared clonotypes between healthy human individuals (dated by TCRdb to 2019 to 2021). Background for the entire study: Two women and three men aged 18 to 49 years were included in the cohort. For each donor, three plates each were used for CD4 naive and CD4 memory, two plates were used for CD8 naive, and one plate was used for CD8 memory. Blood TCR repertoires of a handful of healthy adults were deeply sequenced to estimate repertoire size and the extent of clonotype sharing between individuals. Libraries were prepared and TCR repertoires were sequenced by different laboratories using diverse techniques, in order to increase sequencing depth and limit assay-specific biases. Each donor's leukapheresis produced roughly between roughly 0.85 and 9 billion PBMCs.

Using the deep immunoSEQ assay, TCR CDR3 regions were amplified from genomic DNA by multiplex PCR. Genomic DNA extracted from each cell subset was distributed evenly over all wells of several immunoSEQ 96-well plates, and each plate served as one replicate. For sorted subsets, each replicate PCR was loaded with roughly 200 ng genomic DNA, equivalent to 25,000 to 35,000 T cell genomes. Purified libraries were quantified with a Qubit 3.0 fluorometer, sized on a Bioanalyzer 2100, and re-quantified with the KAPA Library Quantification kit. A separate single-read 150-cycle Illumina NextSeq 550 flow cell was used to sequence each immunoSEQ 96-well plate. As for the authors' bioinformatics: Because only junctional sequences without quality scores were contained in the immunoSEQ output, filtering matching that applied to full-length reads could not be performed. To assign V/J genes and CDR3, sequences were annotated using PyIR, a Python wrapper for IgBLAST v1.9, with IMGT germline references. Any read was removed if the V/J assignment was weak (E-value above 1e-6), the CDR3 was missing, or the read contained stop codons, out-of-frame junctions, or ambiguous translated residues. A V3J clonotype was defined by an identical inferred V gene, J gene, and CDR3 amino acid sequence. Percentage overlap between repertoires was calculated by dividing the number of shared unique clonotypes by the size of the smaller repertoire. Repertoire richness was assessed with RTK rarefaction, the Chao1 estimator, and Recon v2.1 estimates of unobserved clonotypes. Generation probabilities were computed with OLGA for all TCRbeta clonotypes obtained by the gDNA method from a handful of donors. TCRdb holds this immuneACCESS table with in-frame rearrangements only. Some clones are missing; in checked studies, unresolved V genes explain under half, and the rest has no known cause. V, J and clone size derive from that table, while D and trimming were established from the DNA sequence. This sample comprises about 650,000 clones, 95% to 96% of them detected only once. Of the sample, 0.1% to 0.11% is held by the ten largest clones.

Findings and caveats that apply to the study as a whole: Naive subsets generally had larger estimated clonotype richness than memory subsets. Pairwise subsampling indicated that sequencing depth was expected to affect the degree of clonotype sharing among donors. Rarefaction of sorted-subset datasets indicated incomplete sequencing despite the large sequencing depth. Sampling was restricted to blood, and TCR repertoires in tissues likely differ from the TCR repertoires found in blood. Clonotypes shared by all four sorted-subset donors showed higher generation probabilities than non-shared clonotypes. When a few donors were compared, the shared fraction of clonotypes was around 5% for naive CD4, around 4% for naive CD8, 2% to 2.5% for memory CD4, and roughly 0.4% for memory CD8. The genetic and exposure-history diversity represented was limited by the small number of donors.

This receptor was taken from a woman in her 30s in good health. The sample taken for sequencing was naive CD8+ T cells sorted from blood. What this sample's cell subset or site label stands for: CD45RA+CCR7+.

The nucleotide sequence reads TGTGCCACTAGTGGGGACTATGGCTACACCTTC. Translated, it reads CATSGDYGYTF. The rearranged chain carries TRBV10-3 and TRBJ1-2, with no confidently assigned D gene. CDR3 length: 11 amino acids, cysteine to phenylalanine. The retained sequence is limited to the CDR3, 33 bases, with the frame set at the first base. The germline V gene encodes CDR1 ENHRY and CDR2 SYGVKD. V loses 10 bases, J loses 3 bases, and the germline ends lie 9 bases apart.